This T cell receptor beta chain was observed in a study of T cell changes during pregnancy in multiple sclerosis (dated by TCRdb to between 2018 and 2021). With regard to the full study: The study examined how the T cell repertoire changed over the course of pregnancy in women with multiple sclerosis.

Of note for this clone: The target of this receptor is not known. Base-call qualities are not available, and no considerably larger clone is one nucleotide away.

Cut back by 8 bases and 0 bases, the V and J ends lie 8 bases apart. There are 12 amino acids in the CDR3, from cysteine to phenylalanine inclusive. The CDR3 DNA has 36 bases and is translated from base 1. Per the germline V gene (reference sequence), SGHAT is the CDR1 and FQDESV is the CDR2. Libraries came from the immunoSEQ multiplex PCR assay. TCRdb holds this immuneACCESS table with in-frame rearrangements only. Some clones are missing; in checked studies, unresolved V genes explain under half, and the rest has no known cause. For this sample there are around 57,000 clones; over 80% appear just once. Together, the top ten hold roughly 0.9% of the sample.

Recombination joined TRBV11-1 with TRBJ2-7, with a tentative D gene TRBD2 over 5 matching bases. This clonotype was obtained from a female donor in good health, enrolled as a control in a pregnancy study. Sequenced here: peripheral blood, sampled in the first trimester of pregnancy. This receptor has the CDR3 CASGESSYEQYF. The DNA is as follows: TGTGCCAGCGGGGAGAGCTCCTACGAGCAGTACTTC.